This T cell receptor (beta chain) appears in the sequencing data of a study of blood T cells in healthy people across ages. The CDR3 consists of 13 residues. The germline CDR1 and CDR2 sequences are DFQATT and SNEGSKA (reference sequence). V lost 6 bases, J lost 2 bases, and 14 bases lay in between. Each donor's blood draw was 8.5 to 10 milliliters of peripheral blood. A J-beta primer mix and a sample-barcoded 5' primer were used in a second PCR of about 7 to 12 cycles. Via MiXCR, TCRdb re-called the 5' RACE reads, giving one row per CDR3 protein. The sample shows about 1,600,000 distinct CDR3 sequences, roughly 40% of them seen only once. This clonotype has just a few counts.

Sequenced: blood. The receptor's source is a woman between 18 and 29 years old in good health. J is TRBJ2-7 and V is TRBV20-1; possible D gene TRBD1, 6 bases. The CDR3 DNA sequence: TGCAGTGCCCCCCGACAGGCCGCCTACGAGCAGTACTTC. As protein: CSAPRQAAYEQYF.